This TCR beta chain was sequenced during a study of PD-1 blockade in mismatch repair-deficient tumors. In the study overall: Patients had approximately 12 mismatch repair-deficient cancer types, all previously treated and progressing.

With 0 bases clipped from V and 15 bases from J, the junction kept 13 bases outside the gene matches. In germline, CDR1 is GTSNPN, CDR2 SVGIG (reference sequence). This CDR3 is built from 14 residues. The protocol was immunoSEQ multiplex PCR, while the TCRdb copy is restricted to in-frame clones and leaves out a portion. The sample includes approximately 79,000 clones, approximately 80% of them seen just once. All patients were mismatch repair deficient, assessed by either PCR or immunohistochemistry. TCR sequencing covered a few patients who responded to pembrolizumab. Notes on the study in general: After pembrolizumab, tumor-resident clones rose rapidly, then generally contracted before radiologic responses.

By proportion, this clone is medium-sized. The antigen remains undetermined. Sequenced here: peripheral blood, sampled 44 weeks after starting pembrolizumab. This chain connects TRBV30 to TRBJ2-1; 8 positions match TRBD2. The TCR sequence derives from an adult with mismatch repair-deficient cancer. The CDR3 loop is CAWSVQGAGTRLFF. CDR3 coding DNA: TGTGCCTGGAGTGTACAAGGAGCCGGGACTAGGTTGTTCTTC. The full variable domain, its missing parts supplied by reference TRBV30 and TRBJ2-1, is SQTIHQWPATLVQPVGSPLSLECTVEGTSNPNLYWYRQAAGRGLQLLFYSVGIGQISSEVPQNLSASRPQDRQFILSSKKLLLSDSGFYLCAWSVQGAGTRLFFGPGTRLTVL.